The 20 T cell receptor beta chains presented below share a single source sample, sequenced in a study of cytomegalovirus exposure and HLA in healthy donors. PCR was performed using 60 Vbeta and 13 Jbeta primers. Sequencing used immunoSEQ multiplex PCR; TCRdb keeps in-frame clones, though not all of them. The sample lists around 100,000 clones, nearly 75% occurring once. Material for sequencing was PBMCs. Receptor source: a man aged 25-45 years in good health and CMV-seropositive.

The V and J genes are TRBV2 and TRBJ2-1, with D tentatively TRBD2 (5 bases). V was pared by 4 bases and J by 9 bases, with 16 bases between. The CDR3 extends over 14 amino acids. CDR1 is SNHLY and CDR2 is FYNNEI in the germline V gene. CDR3 sequence: CASSAPSGGREQFF. The CDR3 nucleotides read TGTGCCAGCAGTGCGCCAAGCGGCGGGCGTGAGCAGTTCTTC.

A remark on this clone: Different DNA sequences within this sample yield the same CDR3. The gene calls are TRBV5-1 and TRBJ1-1; TRBD1 aligns across 9 bases. In germline, CDR1 is SGHRS, CDR2 YFSETQ. This CDR3 contains 15 residues. The junction had 8 bases not matched to a gene; V was cut back by 4 bases and J by 4 bases. Here the CDR3 DNA reads TGCGCCAGCAGCCGCCGGGACAGGGCGGGCACTGAAGCTTTCTTT. Translated: CASSRRDRAGTEAFF.

The genes are TRBV19 and TRBJ2-4, with D perhaps matching TRBD1 (6 bases). CDR1 is LNHDA and CDR2 is SQIVND in the germline V gene (reference sequence). Trimming cost V 8 bases and J 6 bases, with 17 bases left between them. CDR3 length: 14 amino acids. Written as DNA, the CDR3 is TGTGCCAGTGGACCGGGACAAGCGGTAAACATTCAGTACTTC. As protein: CASGPGQAVNIQYF.

The CDR3 bases are TGTGCCAGCAGTCTGGGACAGGGGCATCAGCCCCAGCATTTT. Its translation: CASSLGQGHQPQHF. This chain connects TRBV28 to TRBJ1-5; the match to TRBD1 covers 10 bases. V gave up 5 bases and J gave up 5 bases; unmatched junction bases: 3. CDR3 size: 14 residues. From germline, CDR1 is MDHEN and CDR2 SYDVKM.

The V gene is TRBV9, the J gene TRBJ2-1; TRBD2 agrees at 9 bases. The junction had 4 bases not matched to a gene; V was cut back by 2 bases and J by 1 base. This CDR3 is built from 16 residues. Per germline, CDR1 SGDLS and CDR2 YYNGEE. The CDR3, as DNA: TGTGCCAGCAGCGTCCAGGCGGGGGGGTCCTACAATGAGCAGTTCTTC. It specifies CASSVQAGGSYNEQFF.

The J gene is TRBJ2-5, the V gene TRBV28, with TRBD1 matching 8 bases. The J call could be wrong; TRBJ2-7 is a better fit for the DNA end. The CDR3 loop spans 12 amino acids. Germline V gene sequence: CDR1 MDHEN, CDR2 SYDVKM. The CDR3 DNA reads as TGTGCCGGCGGACAGGGAAGAGGCGAGCAGTACTTC. This encodes CAGGQGRGEQYF.

The V and J genes are TRBV7-9 and TRBJ1-1, with D perhaps matching TRBD1 (5 bases). Trimming cost V 1 base and J 12 bases, with 15 bases left between them. CDR3 length: 13 amino acids. Germline assignment: CDR1 SEHNR and CDR2 FQNEAQ (reference sequence). CDR3 sequence reads: CASSLGGSGKSFF. The CDR3 region has the DNA TGTGCCAGCAGCTTAGGGGGCTCTGGGAAGTCTTTCTTT.

The V and J genes are TRBV5-6 and TRBJ2-7; 7 nucleotides line up with TRBD1. Trimming cost V 4 bases and J 4 bases; bases outside gene matches: 8. This CDR3 spans 14 amino acids. Germline V gene sequence: CDR1 SGHDT, CDR2 YYEEEE. The DNA of the CDR3 is TGTGCCAGCAGCCGGGACAGACTATTTTACGAGCAGTACTTC. Translated: CASSRDRLFYEQYF.

This chain uses TRBV28 with TRBJ2-3; TRBD2 matches 9 bases. The CDR3 length is 17 residues. Germline CDR1 and CDR2: MDHEN and SYDVKM. J gave up 0 bases and V 5 bases, and 9 bases lay outside the gene matches. The CDR3 DNA reads as TGTGCCAGCAGTGCCTCCTCCCTAGCGGGGAGCACAGATACGCAGTATTTT. It specifies CASSASSLAGSTDTQYF.

The gene calls are TRBV27 and TRBJ1-2; possibly TRBD1 for D (6 bases). The CDR3 contains 17 residues. Deletions cut 5 bases from V and 8 bases from J, with 27 bases between. The V gene's germline CDR1 is MNHEY and CDR2 SMNVEV (reference sequence). CDR3 sequence: CASSTTGRGQKAHGYTF. The CDR3 region has the DNA TGTGCCAGCAGTACAACTGGACGAGGACAGAAGGCCCACGGCTACACCTTC.

The chain employs TRBV4-1 and TRBJ1-1, with a possible D match to TRBD1 (6 bases). V was pared by 1 base and J by 3 bases, with 12 bases between. The CDR3 runs to 15 residues. Per germline, CDR1 MGHRA and CDR2 YSYEKL. CDR3 bases: TGCGCCAGCAGCCAAGTTTTAGGGGGAGACACTGAAGCTTTCTTT. It translates to CASSQVLGGDTEAFF.

The chain is built from TRBV5-4 and TRBJ2-7, with TRBD2 matching over 10 bases. Germline trimming cut 0 bases from V and 5 bases from J; bases unmatched to any gene: 8. Germline CDR1 is SGHNT and CDR2 is YYREEE (reference sequence). The CDR3 has 16 amino acids. CDR3 DNA: TGTGCCAGCAGCTTGGATCGGCCTAGCGGGGGTAACGAGCAGTACTTC. As protein: CASSLDRPSGGNEQYF. The full variable domain, completed using reference TRBV5-4 and TRBJ2-7, is ETGVTQSPTHLIKTRGQQVTLRCSSQSGHNTVSWYQQALGQGPQFIFQYYREEENGRGNFPPRFSGLQFPNYSSELNVNALELDDSALYLCASSLDRPSGGNEQYFGPGTRLTVT.

CDR3 DNA sequence: TGCGCCAGCAGCTCCCCCGTTCGGTCTGAAGCTTTCTTT. As protein: CASSSPVRSEAFF. The chain carries TRBV5-1 and TRBJ1-1; D is undetermined. CDR1 is SGHRS and CDR2 is YFSETQ in the germline V gene. Trimming removed 3 bases at V and 6 bases at J, with 12 bases between. The CDR3 is made up of 13 amino acids. Drawing the rest from reference TRBV5-1 and TRBJ1-1, the complete variable domain is KAGVTQTPRYLIKTRGQQVTLSCSPISGHRSVSWYQQTPGQGLQFLFEYFSETQRNKGNFPGRFSGRQFSNSRSEMNVSTLELGDSALYLCASSSPVRSEAFFGQGTRLTVV.

The chain recombines TRBV28 with TRBJ2-7; 7 bases align to TRBD1. In germline, CDR1 is MDHEN, CDR2 SYDVKM. This CDR3 has 13 residues. This CDR3 reads CAIRAGGSYEQYF. In DNA form, the CDR3 reads TGTGCGATAAGGGCAGGGGGATCCTACGAGCAGTACTTC.

The genes are TRBV7-2 and TRBJ1-2; possibly TRBD1 for D (5 bases). V was pared by 3 bases and J by 6 bases, with 14 bases between. CDR3 length: 14 residues. CDR1 is SGHTA and CDR2 is FQGNSA in the germline V gene. The CDR3 loop is CASSFLRGVDGYTF. The CDR3 DNA sequence: TGTGCCAGCAGCTTTTTAAGGGGTGTCGATGGCTACACCTTC.

This clone was recorded only once. This chain connects TRBV11-2 to TRBJ2-7; TRBD1 matches 7 bases. Germline V CDR1 and CDR2: SGHAT, FQNNGV. The V segment lost 6 bases and the J segment 5 bases; nucleotides outside the gene matches: 10. There are 14 residues in the CDR3. The CDR3 loop reads CASRPTGALHEQYF. The DNA for the CDR3 is TGTGCCAGCAGGCCTACAGGGGCCCTCCACGAGCAGTACTTC.

This chain joins TRBV9 and TRBJ2-3; 7 bases agree with TRBD2. The CDR3 loop spans 14 amino acids. In germline, CDR1 is SGDLS, CDR2 YYNGEE. V shed 7 bases and J 4 bases; nucleotides not matched to a gene: 9. In nucleotides, the CDR3 is TGTGCCAGCGACCCCCAGGGAGGGGCAGATACGCAGTATTTT. Translated: CASDPQGGADTQYF.

Note on this clone: An end of the junction differs from the germline gene, which may be a read error. The rearrangement uses TRBV7-9 and TRBJ1-4; D might be TRBD1 (5 bases). Germline V gene lookup returns CDR1 SEHNR and CDR2 FQNEAQ (reference sequence). The CDR3 totals 14 residues. Written as DNA, the CDR3 is TGTTCCAGCAGTTACCTCGGGACTCTTGAAAAACTGTTTTTT. It codes for CSSSYLGTLEKLFF.

The V gene is TRBV6-1, the J gene TRBJ1-3; a possible D gene is TRBD1 (6 bases). This CDR3 contains 15 residues. In germline, CDR1 is MNHNS, CDR2 SASEGT. The ends were cut back, 4 bases at V and 2 bases at J, with 12 bases in the middle. The chain's CDR3 is CASSVDRTPGNTIYF. Here the CDR3 DNA reads TGTGCCAGCAGTGTAGACAGGACCCCTGGAAACACCATATATTTT.

The chain uses TRBV10-3 and TRBJ2-7; 7 bases match TRBD1. The CDR3 extends over 14 amino acids. Unmatched junction bases numbered 12, after V lost 10 bases and J lost 3 bases. Germline lookup yields CDR1 ENHRY and CDR2 SYGVKD. CDR3 sequence (DNA): TGTGCCACCCGGGGACAGATTGTAAGCTACGAGCAGTACTTC. Translation gives CATRGQIVSYEQYF.